This entry lists 31 T cell receptor beta chains sequenced from one sample in a study of siplizumab effects on memory and regulatory T cells (dated by TCRdb to the late 2010s). The library was generated by the immunoSEQ multiplex PCR assay. TCRdb holds this immuneACCESS table with in-frame rearrangements only. Some clones are missing; in checked studies, unresolved V genes explain under half, and the rest has no known cause. The sample has about 100,000 clones on record, around 94% of them singletons. Roughly 0.62% of the sample goes to the ten largest clones. Sequenced input: Tregs sorted from blood. The receptors stem from a human donor in good health.

This clone was observed a single time. The V call is TRBV29-1, the J call TRBJ2-7; 12 bases line up with TRBD2. J was trimmed by 2 bases and V by 8 bases; bases with no gene match: 7. Germline V gene sequence: CDR1 SQVTM, CDR2 ANQGSEA. The CDR3 is 14 amino acids. The CDR3 coding sequence is TGCAGCACGACGCGACTAGCGGGAGCCTACGAGCAGTACTTC. It is translated as CSTTRLAGAYEQYF.

This clone was seen just once. Here the CDR3 reads CASKYTNYEQYF. CDR3 DNA: TGTGCCAGCAAGTATACCAACTACGAGCAGTACTTC. V is TRBV2 and J is TRBJ2-7; D remains ambiguous. CDR3 length equals 12 residues. Germline CDR1 SNHLY, CDR2 FYNNEI. V lost 7 bases and J 3 bases, leaving 10 bases between the germline ends.

V gene TRBV10-1 combines with J gene TRBJ2-1; D is unresolved. CDR1 is WNHNN, CDR2 SYGVQD, per germline (reference sequence). The CDR3 sequence is 18 residues long. Trimming shortened V by 2 bases and J by 0 bases, and 17 bases separated the two germline ends. CDR3 DNA: TGCGCCAGCAGTGAGAGCTCGGGCAGCCGAAACTCCTACAATGAGCAGTTCTTC. The encoded protein is CASSESSGSRNSYNEQFF.

The CDR3: CASSYRPTAFNEKLFF. The CDR3 DNA is TGTGCCAGCAGTTACCGTCCGACAGCCTTTAATGAAAAACTGTTTTTT. This rearrangement joins TRBV6-6 to TRBJ1-4; D is perhaps TRBD1 (5 bases). V lost 2 bases and J 4 bases, leaving 14 bases between the germline ends. This CDR3 is 16 amino acids long. CDR1 MNHNY and CDR2 SVGAGI come from the germline V gene (reference sequence).

The rearrangement links TRBV2 to TRBJ1-2; perhaps TRBD1 as D (5 bases). Between the trimmed V and J ends, which lost 5 bases and 0 bases, there was a span of 13 bases. The V gene's germline CDR1 is SNHLY and CDR2 FYNNEI. This CDR3 region has 15 residues. The CDR3 sequence is CASSPRGRANYGYTF. DNA for the CDR3: TGTGCCAGCAGTCCCCGGGGCCGAGCTAACTATGGCTACACCTTC.

This clone was seen a single time. The chain carries TRBV2 and TRBJ2-5; D perhaps matches TRBD2 (6 bases). V lost 8 bases and J lost 5, with 15 bases in between. The length of the CDR3 is 13 residues. Germline values: CDR1 SNHLY, CDR2 FYNNEI. This CDR3 reads CASATGGWETQYF. CDR3 bases: TGTGCCAGCGCTACTGGGGGGTGGGAGACCCAGTACTTC. Full variable domain (missing parts from reference TRBV2 and TRBJ2-5): EPEVTQTPSHQVTQMGQEVILRCVPISNHLYFYWYRQILGQKVEFLVSFYNNEISEKSEIFDDQFSVERPDGSNFTLKIRSTKLEDSAMYFCASATGGWETQYFGPGTRLLVL.

The rearrangement links TRBV18 to TRBJ2-7; perhaps TRBD1 as D (6 bases). The V and J ends lost 3 bases and 3 bases respectively, with 9 bases between them. The CDR3 has 13 residues. Germline V gives CDR1 KGHSH, CDR2 LQKENI. The CDR3 loop is CASSPQGLYEQYF. Here the CDR3 DNA reads TGTGCCAGCTCACCCCAGGGGCTCTACGAGCAGTACTTC. The full variable domain, with the rest looked up from reference TRBV18 and TRBJ2-7, is NAGVMQNPRHLVRRRGQEARLRCSPMKGHSHVYWYRQLPEEGLKFMVYLQKENIIDESGMPKERFSAEFPKEGPSILRIQQVVRGDSAAYFCASSPQGLYEQYFGPGTRLTVT.

The rearrangement joins TRBV30 to TRBJ1-5, with D possibly being TRBD1 (5 bases). Trimming took off 0 bases at V and 4 bases at J, with 19 bases between the two ends. This CDR3 comprises 17 residues. CDR1 is GTSNPN, CDR2 SVGIG, per germline (reference sequence). CDR3 sequence reads: CAWSVPRGGQYNQPQHF. The CDR3 DNA is TGTGCCTGGAGTGTACCCCGGGGCGGGCAGTATAATCAGCCCCAGCATTTT. Full variable domain (remainder filled in from reference TRBV30 and TRBJ1-5): SQTIHQWPATLVQPVGSPLSLECTVEGTSNPNLYWYRQAAGRGLQLLFYSVGIGQISSEVPQNLSASRPQDRQFILSSKKLLLSDSGFYLCAWSVPRGGQYNQPQHFGDGTRLSIL.

The genes are TRBV11-2 and TRBJ2-2; TRBD2 is a possible D gene (5 bases). The CDR3 is 16 amino acids. Germline CDR1 and CDR2: SGHAT and FQNNGV. Trimming took 1 base from V and 5 from J, leaving 14 bases between them. This CDR3 is CASSLAPGPGTGELFF. In DNA form, the CDR3 reads TGTGCCAGCAGCTTAGCTCCAGGCCCGGGGACCGGGGAGCTGTTTTTT.

Written as DNA, the CDR3 is TGCGCCAGCAGCGTCCGGGACAGGGCTAACTATGGCTACACCTTC. Translation: CASSVRDRANYGYTF. The rearrangement joins TRBV4-1 to TRBJ1-2; 9 bases align to TRBD1. The germline gives CDR1 MGHRA, CDR2 YSYEKL. With 5 bases clipped from V and 0 bases from J, the junction kept 4 bases outside the gene matches. CDR3 length: 15 residues.

The genes are TRBV5-1 and TRBJ2-7; 12 bases align to TRBD2. The CDR3 is 16 amino acids. After removal of 5 bases from V and 1 base from J, the junction contained 7 bases not matched to a gene. Germline values: CDR1 SGHRS, CDR2 YFSETQ. As DNA, the CDR3 is TGCGCCAGCAGGCCTCTAGCGGGAGGGTATTCCTACGAGCAGTACTTC. It translates to CASRPLAGGYSYEQYF.

This chain connects TRBV18 to TRBJ2-7; D ambiguous. Trimming removed 3 bases at V and 2 bases at J, with 8 bases between. The CDR3 spans 13 residues. Germline loops: CDR1 KGHSH, CDR2 LQKENI. The CDR3: CASSPRVAYEQYF. For the CDR3, the DNA is TGTGCCAGCTCACCCCGGGTAGCCTACGAGCAGTACTTC.

The gene calls are TRBV9 and TRBJ2-2, with 10 bases that match TRBD2. The germline V gene has CDR1 SGDLS and CDR2 YYNGEE. CDR3 length equals 16 residues. Trimming cost V 0 bases and J 5 bases; bases outside gene matches: 4. The CDR3 sequence: CASSVGGLAVTGELFF. The DNA of the CDR3 is TGTGCCAGCAGCGTAGGCGGACTAGCGGTGACCGGGGAGCTGTTTTTT.

The chain carries TRBV5-1 and TRBJ2-2; possibly TRBD2 for D (5 bases). The CDR3 covers 15 residues. V was cut by 0 bases and J by 6 bases, with 12 bases left in between. Looked up from germline, CDR1 is SGHRS and CDR2 is YFSETQ. In nucleotides, the CDR3 is TGCGCCAGCAGCTTGGTCATAGCGAGGTCCGGGGAGCTGTTTTTT. Translating it yields CASSLVIARSGELFF.

V and J are TRBV6-1 and TRBJ2-7, with 12 bases identical to TRBD2. Losses at the gene ends were 3 bases for V and 3 bases for J; bases not matched to a gene: 12. There are 18 residues in the CDR3. Looked up from germline, CDR1 is MNHNS and CDR2 is SASEGT. Here the CDR3 reads CASSDFLTGTSGYYEQYF. The CDR3 DNA is TGTGCCAGCAGTGATTTTCTAACCGGGACTAGCGGGTACTACGAGCAGTACTTC.

The rearrangement uses TRBV5-1 and TRBJ2-3; 7 positions agree with TRBD2. CDR1 SGHRS and CDR2 YFSETQ come from the germline V gene. There are 17 residues in the CDR3. Trimming at V came to 6 bases and at J to 0 bases, leaving 13 bases not matched to a gene. CDR3 DNA: TGCGCCAGCACCTCCCAAAGCGGGGCCCAAAGCACAGATACGCAGTATTTT. This translates into CASTSQSGAQSTDTQYF. The full variable domain, in which reference TRBV5-1 and TRBJ2-3 provide the parts outside the CDR3, is KAGVTQTPRYLIKTRGQQVTLSCSPISGHRSVSWYQQTPGQGLQFLFEYFSETQRNKGNFPGRFSGRQFSNSRSEMNVSTLELGDSALYLCASTSQSGAQSTDTQYFGPGTRLTVL.

The chain employs TRBV29-1 and TRBJ2-3; D unclear. CDR3 size: 10 residues. Trimming pared 6 bases from V and 3 bases from J, leaving 4 bases between. Germline V gene lookup returns CDR1 SQVTM and CDR2 ANQGSEA. The DNA for the CDR3 is TGCAGCGTCGTGACAGATACGCAGTATTTT. It is translated as CSVVTDTQYF.

V is TRBV5-1 and J is TRBJ2-4; 9 bases map to TRBD2. The germline V gene has CDR1 SGHRS and CDR2 YFSETQ. CDR3 size: 13 residues. V lost 3 bases and J lost 7; bases outside the gene matches: 2. The CDR3 coding sequence is TGCGCCAGCAGCTCTAGCGGGACTAACATTCAGTACTTC. It is translated as CASSSSGTNIQYF.

This chain connects TRBV30 to TRBJ1-5; no definite D call. The CDR3 extends over 15 amino acids. Trimming took off 0 bases at V and 3 bases at J, with 12 bases between the two ends. The V gene's germline CDR1 is GTSNPN and CDR2 SVGIG (reference sequence). Here the CDR3 DNA reads TGTGCCTGGAGTGTAAATGGAGCCCCCAATCAGCCCCAGCATTTT. Its protein product is CAWSVNGAPNQPQHF.

The V gene is TRBV5-1, the J gene TRBJ2-5; tentative D call: TRBD2 (6 bases). Trimming took 0 bases from V and 4 from J, leaving 16 bases between them. Germline assignment: CDR1 SGHRS and CDR2 YFSETQ. The CDR3 runs to 16 residues. Here the CDR3 DNA reads TGCGCCAGCAGCTTGGCCAGGAGTAGCGGCCGAGAGACCCAGTACTTC. It translates to CASSLARSSGRETQYF.

As regards this clone: The same CDR3 is also encoded by other DNA sequences in this sample. The chain carries TRBV7-8 and TRBJ2-1; the match to TRBD2 covers 11 bases. After removal of 1 base from V and 6 bases from J, the junction contained 2 bases not matched to a gene. This CDR3 is 15 amino acids long. Germline lookup yields CDR1 SGHVS and CDR2 FQNEAQ. CDR3 nucleotide sequence: TGTGCCAGCAGCTTAGGTAGCGGGAGGGCCAATGAGCAGTTCTTC. Translating gives CASSLGSGRANEQFF.

The chain recombines TRBV19 with TRBJ2-3; 8 bases match TRBD2. The CDR3 spans 14 residues. The J segment lost 0 bases and the V segment lost 9 bases, leaving 5 bases of the junction unmatched. Germline-derived CDR1 and CDR2 are LNHDA and SQIVND (reference sequence). The CDR3 DNA reads as TGTGCCAGCCTTCAGCGGGGGAGCACAGATACGCAGTATTTT. Translation gives CASLQRGSTDTQYF.

The V gene is TRBV7-3, the J gene TRBJ2-1; no firm D call. The germline CDR1 and CDR2 sequences are SGHTA and FQGTGA. V was pared by 3 bases and J by 15 bases, with 15 bases between. The CDR3 consists of 12 residues. CDR3 sequence (DNA): TGTGCCAGCAGCTTTATTGTCTCGAGGAGGTTCTTC. Its protein product is CASSFIVSRRFF.

V and J are TRBV5-5 and TRBJ1-5; 9 nucleotides line up with TRBD1. Germline CDR1 reads SGHKS; CDR2 reads YYEKEE (reference sequence). The CDR3 has 15 amino acids. After removal of 1 base from V and 5 bases from J, the junction contained 4 bases not matched to a gene. CDR3 DNA sequence: TGTGCCAGCAGCTTGATTGGACAGGGGTATCAGCCCCAGCATTTT. This codes for CASSLIGQGYQPQHF. Complete variable domain (other parts from reference TRBV5-5 and TRBJ1-5): DAGVTQSPTHLIKTRGQQVTLRCSPISGHKSVSWYQQVLGQGPQFIFQYYEKEERGRGNFPDRFSARQFPNYSSELNVNALLLGDSALYLCASSLIGQGYQPQHFGDGTRLSIL.

The chain couples TRBV18 to TRBJ2-7; D call uncertain. The CDR3 length is 13 residues. Germline V gene data show CDR1 as KGHSH and CDR2 as LQKENI. V lost 4 bases, J lost 2 bases, and 9 bases lay in between. The CDR3 region is CASSRPSTYEQYF. The CDR3 DNA follows: TGTGCCAGCTCACGTCCCTCCACCTACGAGCAGTACTTC.

The genes are TRBV5-4 and TRBJ2-6; D call uncertain. Germline V gene lookup returns CDR1 SGHNT and CDR2 YYREEE (reference sequence). This CDR3 contains 14 residues. The V gene lost 2 bases and the J gene lost 1 base, with 4 bases spanning the gap. The CDR3 DNA is TGTGCCAGCAGCTTTCTATCTGGGGCCAACGTCCTGACTTTC. Translation: CASSFLSGANVLTF. The whole variable domain, remainder taken from reference TRBV5-4 and TRBJ2-6, is ETGVTQSPTHLIKTRGQQVTLRCSSQSGHNTVSWYQQALGQGPQFIFQYYREEENGRGNFPPRFSGLQFPNYSSELNVNALELDDSALYLCASSFLSGANVLTFGAGSRLTVL.

The chain is built from TRBV11-2 and TRBJ2-5; TRBD2 aligns across 13 bases. The germline V gene encodes CDR1 SGHAT and CDR2 FQNNGV. This CDR3 spans 15 amino acids. Losses at the gene ends were 3 bases for V and 5 bases for J; bases not matched to a gene: 3. The CDR3 DNA sequence: TGTGCCAGCAGCTTCGGACTAGCGGGAGCTGAGACCCAGTACTTC. Amino acid sequence: CASSFGLAGAETQYF.

The gene calls are TRBV6-5 and TRBJ2-1; 14 nucleotides agree with TRBD2. The CDR3 covers 15 residues. Trimming took 6 bases from V and 7 from J; bases not matched to a gene: 5. Germline V gives CDR1 MNHEY, CDR2 SVGAGI. The CDR3 DNA follows: TGTGCCAGCAGACGACTAGCGGGAGGGTGGAATGAGCAGTTCTTC. Protein product: CASRRLAGGWNEQFF.

This chain joins TRBV9 and TRBJ2-1; 7 positions match TRBD2. Germline V CDR1 and CDR2: SGDLS, YYNGEE. The CDR3 contains 18 residues. V lost 3 bases and J lost 8; bases outside the gene matches: 20. The CDR3 is CASSASSPGLPGGYEQFF. CDR3 bases: TGTGCCAGCAGCGCCTCATCCCCGGGACTCCCGGGAGGCTATGAGCAGTTCTTC.

The chain is built from TRBV7-9 and TRBJ1-4; 9 positions match TRBD1. With 5 bases clipped from V and 8 bases from J, the junction kept 12 bases outside the gene matches. Germline-derived CDR1 and CDR2 are SEHNR and FQNEAQ (reference sequence). This CDR3 has 16 amino acids. In DNA form, the CDR3 reads TGTGCCAGCAGCCGGGGACAGGGCGGTATCAGAGAAAAACTGTTTTTT. Translating it yields CASSRGQGGIREKLFF. Looking up the rest from reference TRBV7-9 and TRBJ1-4 gives the full variable domain: DTGVSQNPRHKITKRGQNVTFRCDPISEHNRLYWYRQTLGQGPEFLTYFQNEAQLEKSRLLSDRFSAERPKGSFSTLEIQRTEQGDSAMYLCASSRGQGGIREKLFFGSGTQLSVL.

The rearrangement joins TRBV7-2 to TRBJ2-7; D perhaps matches TRBD2 (6 bases). The V and J ends lost 3 bases and 4 bases respectively, with 16 bases between them. Per the germline V gene, CDR1 is SGHTA and CDR2 is FQGNSA. The CDR3 has 15 residues. The DNA of the CDR3 is TGTGCCAGCAGCTTGGGACTGGCTGGGATGTACGAGCAGTACTTC. Translating gives CASSLGLAGMYEQYF.